A selection of T cell receptor beta chains follows, all from one sample in a study of T cells after yellow fever vaccination. TCRdb re-called the 5' RACE reads with MiXCR, one entry per CDR3 protein. Of 400,000 to 650,000 distinct CDR3 sequences in the sample, 21% were seen once. The sequenced sample was PBMCs, obtained approximately 20 days after the first yellow fever vaccination. The receptors derive from a man in his late teens or twenties who received the YFV17D yellow fever vaccine. Each CDR3 is given with its conserved first and last residue. The D gene is left open where the match is weak. Expanded clones get a size class; other rows say once, few or many, or leave the size out.

d_gene	v_gene	j_gene	abundance	CDR3nt	CDR3aa
TRBD2	TRBV15	TRBJ2-1	few	TGTGCCACCAGCAGTCGGGAGGGACTACTTCACAATGAGCAGTTCTTC	CATSSREGLLHNEQFF
.	TRBV14	TRBJ2-3	.	TGTGCCAGCAGCCAAGATCTCGCAGATACGCAGTATTTT	CASSQDLADTQYF
.	TRBV20-1	TRBJ1-6	.	TGCAGTGCTGGTAACGGCCTCAATTCACCCCTCCACTTT	CSAGNGLNSPLHF
.	TRBV7-9	TRBJ1-1	.	TGTGCCAGCAGCTCCACAGGGTTTCGGAACACTGAAGCTTTCTTT	CASSSTGFRNTEAFF
TRBD2	TRBV20-1	TRBJ2-2	.	TGCTGTGCTAGAGATCGAACTAGCGCGAACACCGGGGAGCTGTTTTTT	CCARDRTSANTGELFF
.	TRBV5-1	TRBJ1-2	many	TGCGCCAGCAGCTTGGACAGGGAGAACTATGGCTACACCTTC	CASSLDRENYGYTF
.	TRBV6-2/TRBV6-3	TRBJ2-4	.	TGTGCCAGCAGTTACAGGGATGGAATTCAGTACTTC	CASSYRDGIQYF
.	TRBV7-2	TRBJ1-3	.	TGTGCCAGCAGACCTACAGGGATCGGAAACACCATATATTTT	CASRPTGIGNTIYF
TRBD1	TRBV4-1	TRBJ1-1	few	TGCGCCAGCAGCCAAGATTTCCAGGGGGCGTCTGAAGCTTTCTTT	CASSQDFQGASEAFF
.	TRBV27	TRBJ1-5	few	TGTGCCAGCAGTTTGGGGGGTCGCCAGCCCCAGCATTTT	CASSLGGRQPQHF
.	TRBV12-3/TRBV12-4	TRBJ1-4	.	TGTGCCAGCACCCCTGGGGGGTTGAGTGAAAAACTGTTTTTT	CASTPGGLSEKLFF
TRBD2	TRBV3-1	TRBJ2-5	few	TGTGCCAGCAGCCAAGTGGAGGGAGGGAGGACCCAGTACTTC	CASSQVEGGRTQYF
TRBD2	TRBV5-4	TRBJ2-5	.	TGTGCCAGCAGCGGGACTAGCGGGCCAAAGCGGGAGACCCAGTACTTC	CASSGTSGPKRETQYF
.	TRBV7-9	TRBJ2-2	few	TGTGCCAGCAGCTTAGGAGAGCAAGGCGGGGAGCTGTTTTTT	CASSLGEQGGELFF
.	TRBV6-5	TRBJ2-1	.	TGTGCCAGCAGTTCCCCCTATGAGCAGTTCTTC	CASSSPYEQFF
.	TRBV29-1	TRBJ2-6	.	TGCAGCGTTGCAGGCAGGCTCTCTGGGGCCAACGTCCTGACTTTC	CSVAGRLSGANVLTF
.	TRBV12-3/TRBV12-4	TRBJ1-1	few	TGTGCCAGCAGTCCCTGGGAGACTGAAGCTTTCTTT	CASSPWETEAFF
TRBD2	TRBV4-3	TRBJ2-4	.	TGCGCCAGCAGCCAAGTGTTAGCGGGGGGGAGCCTAGCCAAAAACATTCAGTACTTC	CASSQVLAGGSLAKNIQYF
.	TRBV12-3/TRBV12-4	TRBJ2-3	few	TGTGCCAGCAGCCCAACTAGTACCCGCACAGATACGCAGTATTTT	CASSPTSTRTDTQYF
.	TRBV7-2	TRBJ2-6	.	TGTGCCGCCGGCAGCCCCTCTGGGGCCAACGTCCTGACTTTC	CAAGSPSGANVLTF
.	TRBV20-1	TRBJ2-3	few	TGCAGTGCTAGCACAGATACGCAGTATTTT	CSASTDTQYF
TRBD1	TRBV29-1	TRBJ2-3	.	TGCAGCATCCAACAGGGGCAACTAAGCACAGATACGCAGTATTTT	CSIQQGQLSTDTQYF
.	TRBV7-2	TRBJ2-1	.	TGTGCCAGCAGCACCAATTTCCATACCCCCATGGAGCAGTTCTTC	CASSTNFHTPMEQFF
.	TRBV7-9	TRBJ2-4	few	TGTGCCAGCAGCTCCTCGGCCGGCAGGGTAAACATTCAGTACTTC	CASSSSAGRVNIQYF
TRBD1	TRBV12-3/TRBV12-4	TRBJ1-5	many	TGTGCCAGCAGTTCCCCTCCAGGGGGTAGCAATCAGCCCCAGCATTTT	CASSSPPGGSNQPQHF
.	TRBV12-3/TRBV12-4	TRBJ2-7	few	TGTGCCAGCAGTTTAGCCGGGGAAGATTACGAGCAGTACTTC	CASSLAGEDYEQYF
.	TRBV7-2	TRBJ2-1	.	TGTGCCAGCAGCTTATGGGGCCAGGGGTGGAGTGAGCAGTTCTTC	CASSLWGQGWSEQFF
TRBD1	TRBV18	TRBJ2-6	.	TGTGCCAGCTCACCACCGGGGACAGCCTCTGGGGCCAACGTCCTGACTTTC	CASSPPGTASGANVLTF
TRBD1	TRBV27	TRBJ2-5	many	TGTGCCAGCAGTTCGGGGACAGGGGGCGTGGAGACCCAGTACTTC	CASSSGTGGVETQYF
.	TRBV5-1	TRBJ2-1	.	TGCGCCAGCAGCTTAGGGCTATCTACCTACAATGAGCAGTTCTTC	CASSLGLSTYNEQFF
TRBD1	TRBV6-5	TRBJ2-3	few	TGTGCCAGCAGTTACTCGACAGGGGTGGATACGCAGTATTTT	CASSYSTGVDTQYF
.	TRBV21-1	TRBJ1-1	few	TGTGCCAGCAAAGCTGAAGCTTTCTTT	CASKAEAFF
.	TRBV10-3	TRBJ1-6	.	TGTGCCATCAGGTCGGTAGGTGATTCACCCCTCCACTTT	CAIRSVGDSPLHF
.	TRBV7-9	TRBJ1-2	few	TGTGCCAGCAGCGTGCAGAACTATGGCTACACCTTC	CASSVQNYGYTF
.	TRBV7-8	TRBJ2-3	.	TGTGCCAGCAGCTTGCTAGGAGCAGATACGCAGTATTTT	CASSLLGADTQYF
TRBD1	TRBV10-3	TRBJ1-1	.	TGTGCCATCAGTGGGGTAGGACAGGGAGATCAAGCTTTCTTT	CAISGVGQGDQAFF
TRBD1	TRBV6-2/TRBV6-3	TRBJ1-5	.	TGTGCCAGCGGCCGACAGGGGGGATATAGCAATCAGCCCCAGCATTTT	CASGRQGGYSNQPQHF
.	TRBV20-1	TRBJ1-4	.	TGCAGTGCTCCCACCCACAGCGTATCTAATGAAAAACTGTTTTTT	CSAPTHSVSNEKLFF
.	TRBV5-1	TRBJ2-3	.	TGCGCCAGCAGCTGGGGGACTTCGTCAGGAGATACGCAGTATTTT	CASSWGTSSGDTQYF
TRBD2	TRBV5-1	TRBJ2-5	few	TGCGCCAGCACGCTAGCGGGGGGGTTTGAGACCCAGTACTTC	CASTLAGGFETQYF
.	TRBV5-6	TRBJ1-2	.	TGTGCCAGCAGTTCATCAGGGATCTATGGCTACACCTTC	CASSSSGIYGYTF
TRBD1	TRBV20-1	TRBJ1-2	.	TGCAGTGCTAGTGGGCCGACAGGGAGGTATGGCTACACCTTC	CSASGPTGRYGYTF